Listed below are T cell receptor beta chains from one sample, sequenced in a study of tumor and adjacent non-tumor tissue in lung cancer. TCRdb re-analysed the multiplex PCR reads in MiXCR, keeping a single row per CDR3 protein. The sample lists 90,000 to 110,000 distinct CDR3 sequences, 60% to 80% seen once, with roughly 35% in the top ten. Input material: lung tumor tissue. These receptors were obtained from a woman in her sixties with non-small cell lung cancer. CDR3s include the opening cysteine and the closing phenylalanine or tryptophan. The D gene is left open where the match is weak. For some rows the clone size is stated as once, few or many, or as a class when expanded; others skip it.

J: TRBJ2-3
D: -
size: -
V: TRBV21-1
CDR3: CASSKVMGLAGSYTDTQYF
DNA: TGTGCCAGCAGCAAGGTGATGGGACTAGCGGGTTCGTACACAGATACGCAGTATTTT

J: TRBJ2-3
D: TRBD2
size: few
V: TRBV11-2
CDR3: CASSLERALAGGVADTQYF
DNA: TGTGCCAGCAGCTTAGAACGGGCATTGGCGGGAGGTGTAGCAGATACGCAGTATTTT

J: TRBJ2-1
D: TRBD2
size: -
V: TRBV24-1
CDR3: CATSDRGTSGRDEQFF
DNA: TGTGCCACCAGTGACCGTGGGACTAGTGGGAGGGATGAGCAGTTCTTC

J: TRBJ1-2
D: TRBD1
size: few
V: TRBV29-1
CDR3: CIVTQGLGSYGYTF
DNA: TGCATCGTTACACAGGGGCTGGGGAGCTATGGCTACACCTTC

J: TRBJ2-4
D: -
size: -
V: TRBV11-2
CDR3: CASSPVRGGIGNIHYF
DNA: TGTGCGAGCAGTCCCGTCAGAGGGGGGATCGGAAACATTCACTACTTC

J: TRBJ2-3
D: -
size: -
V: TRBV4-3
CDR3: CTSSQAWGITGTQYF
DNA: TGCACCAGCAGCCAAGCCTGGGGAATCACAGGTACGCAGTATTTT

J: TRBJ1-1
D: -
size: once
V: TRBV28
CDR3: CASSPWGGDTEAFF
DNA: TGTGCCAGCAGTCCCTGGGGGGGAGACACTGAAGCTTTCTTT

J: TRBJ2-7
D: -
size: -
V: TRBV11-2
CDR3: CASNWVRGGYEQYF
DNA: TGTGCCAGCAATTGGGTGCGCGGAGGATACGAGCAGTACTTC

J: TRBJ2-3
D: -
size: few
V: TRBV2
CDR3: CASSDTGAGTDTQYF
DNA: TGTGCCAGCAGTGACACGGGGGCGGGCACAGATACGCAGTATTTT

J: TRBJ1-6
D: -
size: -
V: TRBV11-2
CDR3: CASSLQPSPNTPFHF
DNA: TGTGCCAGCAGTTTACAACCCAGCCCGAATACACCCTTCCACTTT

J: TRBJ2-7
D: -
size: -
V: TRBV4-3
CDR3: CASSQDRGGTYDHYF
DNA: TGCGCAAGCAGCCAAGATCGAGGTGGGACCTACGATCACTACTTC

J: TRBJ1-5
D: TRBD1
size: few
V: TRBV6-1
CDR3: CASRNNRDSQPQHF
DNA: TGTGCCAGCAGAAACAACAGGGACAGTCAGCCCCAGCATTTT

J: TRBJ2-3
D: TRBD2
size: once
V: TRBV10-1
CDR3: CASSDNATGRSGDTQYF
DNA: TGCGCCAGCAGTGACAACGCTACCGGGAGGAGTGGGGATACGCAGTATTTT

J: TRBJ2-1
D: TRBD2
size: -
V: TRBV20-1
CDR3: CSAQPGLAGGYNKQFF
DNA: TGCAGTGCACAGCCGGGACTAGCGGGAGGATACAATAAACAGTTCTTC

J: TRBJ2-5
D: TRBD2
size: -
V: TRBV6-2/TRBV6-3
CDR3: CASSTRTRGRKGENQYF
DNA: TGTGCCAGCAGCACTAGGACTAGAGGGAGGAAGGGAGAGAACCAGTACTTC

J: TRBJ2-7
D: -
size: -
V: TRBV11-2
CDR3: CASSLGNGYVQYF
DNA: TGTGCCAGCAGCTTGGGCAATGGCTACGTGCAGTACTTC

J: TRBJ2-3
D: -
size: many
V: TRBV5-4
CDR3: CASSTDSLDTQYF
DNA: TGTGCCAGCAGCACGGACAGCCTTGATACGCAGTATTTT

J: TRBJ2-1
D: -
size: once
V: TRBV29-1
CDR3: CSVLKGRSPYNEQFF
DNA: TGCAGCGTTCTTAAGGGCAGGTCTCCCTACAATGAGCAGTTCTTC

J: TRBJ2-5
D: TRBD1
size: -
V: TRBV6-1
CDR3: CSSSTGQCGETQYF
DNA: TGTTCCAGTAGTACGGGACAGTGTGGAGAGACCCAGTACTTC

J: TRBJ2-5
D: TRBD2
size: -
V: TRBV4-2
CDR3: CASSPGTPSRVAAGETRYF
DNA: TGTGCCAGCAGCCCCGGTACGCCATCCCGGGTTGCTGCGGGGGAGACCCGGTACTTC

J: TRBJ2-1
D: TRBD2
size: -
V: TRBV11-3
CDR3: CTSSSELTSGSHNEKFF
DNA: TGTACCAGCAGTTCAGAGTTGACTAGCGGGAGCCACAATGAGAAGTTCTTC

J: TRBJ2-3
D: -
size: -
V: TRBV29-1
CDR3: CSVAGLDSTDTQYF
DNA: TGCAGCGTTGCAGGGCTAGATAGCACAGATACGCAGTATTTT

J: TRBJ2-3
D: -
size: -
V: TRBV6-1
CDR3: CASSESPRNTQYF
DNA: TGTGCCAGCAGTGAATCGCCACGGAATACGCAGTATTTT

J: TRBJ1-1
D: -
size: -
V: TRBV11-1
CDR3: CASSWGRNTEAFF
DNA: TGTGCCAGCAGCTGGGGCCGCAACACTGAGGCTTTCTTT

J: TRBJ1-1
D: -
size: -
V: TRBV4-3
CDR3: CASSRSRQNTEAFF
DNA: TGCGCCAGCAGCCGATCTAGACAAAACACTGAAGCTTTCTTT

J: TRBJ2-5
D: -
size: -
V: TRBV12-3/TRBV12-4
CDR3: CASSLSGAQETHYF
DNA: TGTGCAAGCAGTTTGTCAGGGGCCCAAGAGACCCACTACTTC

J: TRBJ2-7
D: TRBD1
size: -
V: TRBV7-2
CDR3: CASSSRQGAVWHF
DNA: TGTGCGAGCAGCTCGAGACAGGGGGCGGTGTGGCACTTC

J: TRBJ1-6
D: -
size: -
V: TRBV6-2/TRBV6-3
CDR3: CASSSTANSSPHF
DNA: TGTGCCAGCAGTTCCACAGCCAATTCATCCCCCCACTTT

J: TRBJ1-2
D: -
size: -
V: TRBV7-9
CDR3: CASSLELQERGGYTF
DNA: TGTGCCAGCAGCTTAGAGCTCCAAGAGCGAGGTGGCTACACCTTC

J: TRBJ1-1
D: -
size: -
V: TRBV6-2/TRBV6-3
CDR3: CTSSYEMGGPINTEVFF
DNA: TGTACCAGCAGTTACGAAATGGGCGGACCAATAAACACTGAAGTTTTCTTT

J: TRBJ1-5
D: TRBD1
size: many
V: TRBV6-5
CDR3: CASSAGQGSNQPQHF
DNA: TGTGCCAGCAGTGCCGGACAGGGTAGCAATCAGCCCCAGCATTTT

J: TRBJ2-7
D: -
size: once
V: TRBV6-2/TRBV6-3
CDR3: CASSYPGNQGYVQYF
DNA: TGTGCCAGCAGTTACCCGGGGAACCAAGGCTACGTGCAGTACTTC

J: TRBJ2-7
D: -
size: few
V: TRBV11-2
CDR3: CASNLYEQYF
DNA: TGTGCCAGCAACTTATACGAACAGTACTTC

J: TRBJ2-3
D: -
size: once
V: TRBV11-1
CDR3: CASSFVGTTDTQYF
DNA: TGTGCCAGCAGCTTTGTGGGTACCACAGATACACAGTATTTT

J: TRBJ2-1
D: -
size: -
V: TRBV4-3
CDR3: CASNQEGSWGNEQFF
DNA: TGCGCCAGCAACCAAGAAGGTAGCTGGGGGAATGAGCAGTTCTTC

J: TRBJ1-2
D: -
size: -
V: TRBV28
CDR3: CASSSTRGYIF
DNA: TGTGCCAGCAGTTCCACAAGGGGCTACATCTTC

J: TRBJ2-4
D: -
size: few
V: TRBV6-5
CDR3: CASSRAPLAKNIQYF
DNA: TGTGCCAGCAGCCGGGCCCCTCTAGCCAAAAACATTCAGTACTTC

J: TRBJ2-1
D: -
size: -
V: TRBV11-3
CDR3: CASSSRLGYNELFF
DNA: TGTGCCAGCAGCTCCCGACTGGGTTACAATGAGCTGTTCTTC

J: TRBJ1-1
D: -
size: -
V: TRBV4-3
CDR3: CASNQDSAGEAIF
DNA: TGTGCCAGCAACCAAGATTCTGCAGGGGAAGCTATCTTT

J: TRBJ2-1
D: -
size: -
V: TRBV28
CDR3: CASRYGGARDNEQFF
DNA: TGTGCCAGCCGTTATGGAGGCGCTAGGGACAATGAGCAGTTCTTC

J: TRBJ2-1
D: -
size: -
V: TRBV5-4
CDR3: CASNSFSGTRLRNEQFF
DNA: TGTGCAAGCAACTCGTTCTCCGGGACGCGGCTGCGAAATGAGCAGTTCTTC

J: TRBJ2-5
D: TRBD1
size: once
V: TRBV20-1
CDR3: CSASYQGQATQETQYF
DNA: TGCAGTGCTAGTTATCAAGGACAGGCCACCCAAGAGACCCAGTACTTT

J: TRBJ2-2
D: -
size: -
V: TRBV29-1
CDR3: CSDTRTTNTGVLFF
DNA: TGCAGCGATACAAGGACAACGAACACCGGGGTGCTGTTTTTT

J: TRBJ1-5
D: -
size: many
V: TRBV20-1
CDR3: CSPSGGGNQPQHF
DNA: TGCAGTCCTTCCGGGGGCGGCAATCAGCCCCAGCATTTT

J: TRBJ1-5
D: -
size: once
V: TRBV4-1
CDR3: CASSQYPDSYQPQHF
DNA: TGCGCCAGCAGCCAATACCCCGACAGTTATCAGCCTCAGCATTTT

J: TRBJ2-7
D: TRBD2
size: few
V: TRBV4-2
CDR3: CASSQASGDYEQYF
DNA: TGTGCCAGCAGCCAAGCTAGCGGGGACTACGAGCAGTACTTC

J: TRBJ2-7
D: -
size: -
V: TRBV4-3
CDR3: CDSSQDISYEQYF
DNA: TGCGACAGCAGCCAAGACATATCCTACGAGCAGTACTTC

J: TRBJ2-3
D: -
size: many
V: TRBV11-2
CDR3: CASSSQVTDTQYF
DNA: TGTGCCAGCAGCTCCCAGGTAACAGATACGCAGTATTTT

J: TRBJ2-7
D: -
size: -
V: TRBV20-1
CDR3: CSDSLHEEGVSYEQYF
DNA: TGCAGTGATAGCCTACACGAGGAGGGGGTGAGTTACGAGCAGTACTTC

J: TRBJ2-7
D: -
size: -
V: TRBV20-1
CDR3: CSARDMGRGIYEQYF
DNA: TGCAGTGCTAGAGATATGGGGAGAGGTATCTACGAGCAATACTTT

J: TRBJ2-1
D: TRBD2
size: many
V: TRBV12-3/TRBV12-4
CDR3: CASSTSGAYNEQFF
DNA: TGTGCCAGCAGTACTAGCGGGGCCTACAATGAGCAGTTCTTC

J: TRBJ2-5
D: TRBD1
size: -
V: TRBV11-2
CDR3: CASSSIGTGGWTQYF
DNA: TGCGCCAGCAGCTCGATAGGGACAGGGGGCTGGACCCAGTACTTC

J: TRBJ1-2
D: -
size: -
V: TRBV4-2
CDR3: CASSQLTIPNYGYTF
DNA: TGTGCCAGCAGCCAATTGACCATACCCAACTATGGCTACACCTTC

J: TRBJ2-3
D: TRBD1
size: -
V: TRBV24-1
CDR3: CATSDTGQGRANTQYF
DNA: TGTGCCACCAGTGACACAGGACAGGGCCGGGCAAATACGCAGTATTTT

J: TRBJ2-1
D: TRBD1
size: -
V: TRBV13
CDR3: CASIITGVRERFF
DNA: TGTGCCAGCATCATAACAGGGGTTCGTGAGCGGTTCTTC

J: TRBJ2-1
D: -
size: -
V: TRBV11-2
CDR3: CASSLVWGDQGNEQIF
DNA: TGTGCCAGCAGCTTAGTTTGGGGGGATCAAGGCAATGAGCAGATCTTC

J: TRBJ2-5
D: TRBD1
size: many
V: TRBV20-1
CDR3: CSAFSTGVQETQYF
DNA: TGCAGTGCGTTTTCAACAGGGGTCCAAGAGACCCAGTACTTC

J: TRBJ2-1
D: TRBD2
size: -
V: TRBV11-3
CDR3: CASTLGTSGKNNEQFF
DNA: TGTGCCAGTACCTTAGGGACTAGCGGGAAGAACAATGAGCAGTTCTTC